This T cell receptor (beta chain) came from a study of blood T cell repertoires in COVID-19. Across the study: The United States, Italy and Spain supplied acute and convalescent COVID-19 samples. PBMCs, B-cell-depleted T cells, or T cells provided the cDNA or gDNA that made up the material.

In the study's own analysis: Researchers report that nucleated cell counts were estimated from reference gene primer amplification. TCRdb's table, derived via immunoSEQ multiplex PCR, lists solely in-frame clones and lacks some. V, J and clone size are those of that table, while D and trimming were read from the DNA. This table has 150,000 to 200,000 clones, 88% appearing once. Germline-derived CDR1 and CDR2 are LNHDA and SQIVND (reference sequence). The CDR3 totals 14 residues. Trimming removed 3 bases from V and 0 bases from J, with 9 bases in between. The rearrangement joins TRBV19 to TRBJ2-7; D is uncertain. Source material: peripheral blood. The TCR was taken from a man aged 40-49 years with active or convalescent COVID-19. CDR3 bases: TGTGCCAGTAGTATCATGGAGAGCTCCTACGAGCAGTACTTC. Residues: CASSIMESSYEQYF. Full variable domain (outside the CDR3, taken from reference TRBV19 and TRBJ2-7): DGGITQSPKYLFRKEGQNVTLSCEQNLNHDAMYWYRQDPGQGLRLIYYSQIVNDFQKGDIAEGYSVSREKKESFPLTVTSAQKNPTAFYLCASSIMESSYEQYFGPGTRLTVT.